This T cell receptor (beta chain) originates from a study of naive and memory T cell subsets. Study conclusions and caveats: Especially in CD8 cells, naive repertoires contained a few larger clonotypes, possibly CD45RA-re-expressing memory cells.

Two oligonucleotides, mixed equimolar, formed the beta constant-region primer covering TRBC1 and TRBC2. The ligated cDNA underwent four PCR rounds using SP2 and nested alpha and beta constant-region primers. TCRdb called the UMI-ligation and nested PCR reads again in MiXCR, with one record for every CDR3 protein. The table lists about 150,000 distinct CDR3 sequences, about 23% of them singletons, with 0.1% to 0.11% in the top ten. Trimming pared 3 bases from V and 7 bases from J, leaving 15 bases between. The CDR3 length is 14 residues. From germline, CDR1 is SQVTM and CDR2 ANQGSEA. A remark on this clonotype: Its specificity is not known.

This receptor was taken from a human donor in good health. Input material: naive CD4+ T cells from blood. The rearrangement uses TRBV29-1 and TRBJ2-2; D possibly corresponds to TRBD2 (7 bases). Written as DNA, the CDR3 is TGCAGCGTTGATGGGGGGGGGGCGAACGGGGAGCTGTTTTTT. This translates into CSVDGGGANGELFF.